A single sample gave rise to the 5 T cell receptor beta chains below, sequenced in a study of cytomegalovirus exposure and HLA in healthy donors. Primers included in the PCR were 60 Vbeta and 13 Jbeta primers. Sequencing used immunoSEQ multiplex PCR; TCRdb keeps in-frame clones, though not all of them. This table holds about 130,000 clones, 80% found once. The sequencing input was PBMCs. The source of these receptors is a man aged 25 to 40 in good health and CMV-seronegative.

V usage is TRBV29-1 and J usage is TRBJ2-5; maybe TRBD2 (7 bases). The J call may be incorrect, as the DNA end agrees better with TRBJ2-7. This CDR3 is 13 amino acids long. Germline values: CDR1 SQVTM, CDR2 ANQGSEA. CDR3 residues: CSTRGGRSYEQYF. CDR3 DNA sequence: TGCAGCACGAGGGGGGGCAGGAGCTACGAGCAGTACTTC.

The chain recombines TRBV5-4 with TRBJ2-3; weak D call: TRBD2 (7 bases). V lost 4 bases to trimming and J lost 0 bases, with 15 bases between them. Germline CDR1 and CDR2: SGHNT and YYREEE (reference sequence). This CDR3 comprises 16 residues. This CDR3 reads CASSAQGGASTDTQYF. The DNA for the CDR3 is TGTGCCAGCAGCGCGCAAGGGGGGGCTAGCACAGATACGCAGTATTTT.

V usage is TRBV5-4 and J usage is TRBJ2-7; 9 nucleotides agree with TRBD2. Looked up from germline, CDR1 is SGHNT and CDR2 is YYREEE (reference sequence). Trimming cost V 0 bases and J 2 bases; bases outside gene matches: 3. The CDR3 has 15 residues. CDR3 amino acids: CASSLAAGGPYEQYF. CDR3 in DNA: TGTGCCAGCAGCTTGGCCGCGGGAGGGCCCTACGAGCAGTACTTC.

The chain uses TRBV5-4 and TRBJ2-2, with D possibly being TRBD1 (5 bases). CDR3 length: 15 residues. Between the trimmed V and J ends, which lost 0 bases and 4 bases, there was a span of 10 bases. Germline V gene sequence: CDR1 SGHNT, CDR2 YYREEE (reference sequence). CDR3 protein: CASSLVGQATGELFF. CDR3 nucleotides: TGTGCCAGCAGCTTGGTTGGACAAGCCACCGGGGAGCTGTTTTTT. Using reference TRBV5-4 and TRBJ2-2 for the parts outside the CDR3, the full variable domain is ETGVTQSPTHLIKTRGQQVTLRCSSQSGHNTVSWYQQALGQGPQFIFQYYREEENGRGNFPPRFSGLQFPNYSSELNVNALELDDSALYLCASSLVGQATGELFFGEGSRLTVL.

The chain joins TRBV30 to TRBJ2-5, with unresolved D. The J call may be in error: the DNA end matches TRBJ2-7 better. The V gene's germline CDR1 is GTSNPN and CDR2 SVGIG (reference sequence). The CDR3 loop spans 11 amino acids. CDR3 protein: CAWSFQYEQYF. CDR3 bases: TGTGCCTGGAGTTTTCAATACGAGCAGTACTTC.